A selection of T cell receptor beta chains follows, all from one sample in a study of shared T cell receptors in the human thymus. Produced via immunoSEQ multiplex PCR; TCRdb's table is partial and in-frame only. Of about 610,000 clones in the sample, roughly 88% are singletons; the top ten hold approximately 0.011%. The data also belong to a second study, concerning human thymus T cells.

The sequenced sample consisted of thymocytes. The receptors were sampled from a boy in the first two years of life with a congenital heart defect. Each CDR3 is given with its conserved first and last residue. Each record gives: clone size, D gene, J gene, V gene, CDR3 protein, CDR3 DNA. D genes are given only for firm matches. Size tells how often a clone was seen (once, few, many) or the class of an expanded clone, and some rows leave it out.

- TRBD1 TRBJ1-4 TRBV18 CASSPNRGPAEKLFF TGTGCCAGCTCACCGAACAGGGGGCCGGCAGAAAAACTGTTTTTT
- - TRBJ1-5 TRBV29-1 CSVAGDHQPQHF TGCAGCGTTGCAGGGGATCATCAGCCCCAGCATTTT
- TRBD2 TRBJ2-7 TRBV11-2 CASSLDRGGRRERTYEQYF TGTGCCAGCAGCTTAGATCGAGGAGGTAGGCGGGAGAGAACCTACGAGCAGTACTTC
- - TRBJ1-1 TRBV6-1 CASRRGRSTEAFF TGTGCCAGCAGAAGAGGGCGCAGCACTGAAGCTTTCTTT
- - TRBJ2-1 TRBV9 CASSSGRVETYNEQFF TGTGCCAGCAGCTCGGGAAGAGTTGAGACCTACAATGAGCAGTTCTTC
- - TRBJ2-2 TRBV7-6 CASSLAEGRRPNTGELFF TGTGCCAGCAGCTTAGCGGAGGGCCGTCGGCCCAACACCGGGGAGCTGTTTTTT
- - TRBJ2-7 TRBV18 CASSLPGLFPYEQYF TGTGCCAGCTCACTACCGGGCCTTTTCCCCTACGAGCAGTACTTC
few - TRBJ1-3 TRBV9 CASSVEMGQGPVTIYF TGTGCCAGCAGCGTAGAAATGGGGCAGGGTCCGGTCACCATATATTTT
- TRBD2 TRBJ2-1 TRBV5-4 CASSAQEWGGRPYIHNEQFF TGTGCCAGCAGCGCGCAGGAGTGGGGCGGGAGGCCATATATCCACAATGAGCAGTTCTTC
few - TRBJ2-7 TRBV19 CASSLSGPSYEQYF TGTGCCAGTTCGCTAAGCGGTCCCTCCTACGAGCAGTACTTC
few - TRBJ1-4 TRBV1 CTSSQVCRTATNEKLFF TGCACCAGCAGCCAAGTGTGCAGGACTGCAACTAATGAAAAACTGTTTTTT
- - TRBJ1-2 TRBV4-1 CASSHASGLPNYGYTF TGCGCCAGCAGCCACGCCTCCGGTCTGCCTAACTATGGCTACACCTTC
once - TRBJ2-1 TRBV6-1 CASSEVEGGDRDEQFF TGTGCCAGCAGTGAAGTGGAGGGAGGAGATCGCGATGAGCAGTTCTTC
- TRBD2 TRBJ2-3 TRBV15 CATSRPPGLAGAADTQYF TGTGCCACCAGCAGGCCCCCTGGTCTAGCGGGAGCGGCAGATACGCAGTATTTT
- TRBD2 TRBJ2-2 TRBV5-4 CAAGAGELFF TGTGCCGCGGGGGCCGGGGAGCTGTTTTTT
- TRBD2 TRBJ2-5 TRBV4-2 CASSLEAGGVGETQYF TGTGCCAGCAGCCTTGAAGCGGGAGGGGTTGGGGAGACCCAGTACTTC
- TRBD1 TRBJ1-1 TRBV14 CASSRSDRATEAFF TGTGCCAGCAGCCGTTCGGACAGGGCCACTGAAGCTTTCTTT
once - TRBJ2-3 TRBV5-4 CASSVHGGGTDTQYF TGTGCCAGCAGTGTGCATGGCGGGGGCACAGATACGCAGTATTTT